This entry is about one T cell receptor (beta chain). TCR beta was sequenced from blood CD8+ and CD4+ T cells. This sample was taken from a study of CD8 T cells in Susac syndrome. Study-level background: At blood draw, Susac syndrome patients were therapy-naive, on corticosteroids, or on intravenous immunoglobulin alone.

After extraction with the RNeasy kit, about 0.5 to 1 ug of the RNA was reverse transcribed using random hexamers. MiXCR was run by TCRdb on the immunoSEQ multiplex PCR reads, yielding one entry per CDR3 protein. The table shows under 250,000 distinct CDR3 sequences, with 94% occurring only once. The CDR3 length is 13 residues. With 6 bases removed from V and 10 bases from J, the gap between germline ends came to 13 bases. In germline, CDR1 is MRHNA, CDR2 SNTAGT. The TCR sequence derives from a human donor with Susac syndrome. The J gene is TRBJ1-6, the V gene TRBV6-4; no firm D call. Sequencing was performed on CD4+ T cells from PBMCs. The CDR3 DNA follows: TGTGCCAGCAGGGTCTCGGAGGGCTCACCCCTCCACTTT. Amino acid sequence: CASRVSEGSPLHF.